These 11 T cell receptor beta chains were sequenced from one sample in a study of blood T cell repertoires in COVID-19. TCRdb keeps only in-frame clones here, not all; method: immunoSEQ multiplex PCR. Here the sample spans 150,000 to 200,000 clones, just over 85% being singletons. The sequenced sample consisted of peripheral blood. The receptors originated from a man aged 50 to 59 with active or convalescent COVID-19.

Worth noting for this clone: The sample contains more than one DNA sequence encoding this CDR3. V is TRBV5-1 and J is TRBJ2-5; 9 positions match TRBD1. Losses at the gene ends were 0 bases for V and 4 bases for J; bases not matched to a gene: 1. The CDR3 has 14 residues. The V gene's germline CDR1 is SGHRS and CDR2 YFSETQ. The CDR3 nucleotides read TGCGCCAGCAGCTTGGTGGACAGGGGAGAGACCCAGTACTTC. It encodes CASSLVDRGETQYF.

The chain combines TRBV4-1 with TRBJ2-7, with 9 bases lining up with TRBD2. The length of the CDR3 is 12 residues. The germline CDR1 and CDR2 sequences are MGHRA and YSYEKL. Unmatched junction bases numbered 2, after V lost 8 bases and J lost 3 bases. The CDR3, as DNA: TGCGCCAGCGGGACTAGCCTCTACGAGCAGTACTTC. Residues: CASGTSLYEQYF.

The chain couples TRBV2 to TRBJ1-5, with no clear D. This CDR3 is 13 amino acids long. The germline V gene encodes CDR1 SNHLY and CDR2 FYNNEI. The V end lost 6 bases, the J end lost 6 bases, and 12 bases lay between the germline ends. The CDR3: CASRPDIPQPQHF. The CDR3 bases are TGTGCCAGCAGACCTGACATTCCTCAGCCCCAGCATTTT.

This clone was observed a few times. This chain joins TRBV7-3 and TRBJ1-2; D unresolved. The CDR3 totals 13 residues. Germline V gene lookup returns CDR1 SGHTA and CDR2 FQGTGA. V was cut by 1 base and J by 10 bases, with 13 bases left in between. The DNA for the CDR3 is TGTGCCAGCAGCTTAAATGAAGGCGGAGACTACACCTTC. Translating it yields CASSLNEGGDYTF.

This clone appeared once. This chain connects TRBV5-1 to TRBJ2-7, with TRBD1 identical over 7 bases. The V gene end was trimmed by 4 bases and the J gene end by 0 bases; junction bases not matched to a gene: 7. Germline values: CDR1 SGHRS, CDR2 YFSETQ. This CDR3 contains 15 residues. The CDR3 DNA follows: TGCGCCAGCAGCGAACAGGGGAATCCCTCCTACGAGCAGTACTTC. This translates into CASSEQGNPSYEQYF.

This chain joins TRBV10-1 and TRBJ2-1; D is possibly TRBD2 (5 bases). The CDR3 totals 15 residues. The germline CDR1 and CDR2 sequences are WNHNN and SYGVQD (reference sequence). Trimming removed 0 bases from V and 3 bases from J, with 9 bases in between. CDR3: CASSESAGDYNEQFF. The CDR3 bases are TGCGCCAGCAGTGAGTCGGCGGGTGACTACAATGAGCAGTTCTTC.

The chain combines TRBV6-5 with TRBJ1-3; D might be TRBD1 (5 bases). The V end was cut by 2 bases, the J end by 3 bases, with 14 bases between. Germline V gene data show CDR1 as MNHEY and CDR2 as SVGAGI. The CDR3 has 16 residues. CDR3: CASSYQGGSVGNTIYF. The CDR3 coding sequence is TGTGCCAGCAGTTACCAGGGAGGTTCAGTTGGAAACACCATATATTTT.

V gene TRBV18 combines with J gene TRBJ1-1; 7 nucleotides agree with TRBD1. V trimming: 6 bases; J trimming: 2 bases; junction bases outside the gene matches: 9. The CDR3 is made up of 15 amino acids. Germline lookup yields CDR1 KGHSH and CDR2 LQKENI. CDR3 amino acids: CASSPTGTVNTEAFF. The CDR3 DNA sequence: TGTGCCAGCTCCCCCACCGGGACAGTAAACACTGAAGCTTTCTTT. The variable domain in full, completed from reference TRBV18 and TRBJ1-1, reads NAGVMQNPRHLVRRRGQEARLRCSPMKGHSHVYWYRQLPEEGLKFMVYLQKENIIDESGMPKERFSAEFPKEGPSILRIQQVVRGDSAAYFCASSPTGTVNTEAFFGQGTRLTVV.

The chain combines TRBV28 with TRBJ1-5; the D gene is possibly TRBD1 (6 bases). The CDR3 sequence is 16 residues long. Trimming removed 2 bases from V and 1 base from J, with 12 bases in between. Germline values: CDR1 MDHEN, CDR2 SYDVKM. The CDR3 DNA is TGTGCCAGCAGTTTAGGGGGGGCGACGAGCAATCAGCCCCAGCATTTT. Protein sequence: CASSLGGATSNQPQHF.

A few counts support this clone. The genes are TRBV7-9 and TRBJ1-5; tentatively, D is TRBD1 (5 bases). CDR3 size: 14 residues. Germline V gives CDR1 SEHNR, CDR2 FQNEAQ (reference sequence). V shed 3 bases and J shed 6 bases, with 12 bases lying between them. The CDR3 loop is CASSLEGVFQPQHF. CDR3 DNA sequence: TGTGCCAGCAGCTTGGAAGGGGTATTTCAGCCCCAGCATTTT.

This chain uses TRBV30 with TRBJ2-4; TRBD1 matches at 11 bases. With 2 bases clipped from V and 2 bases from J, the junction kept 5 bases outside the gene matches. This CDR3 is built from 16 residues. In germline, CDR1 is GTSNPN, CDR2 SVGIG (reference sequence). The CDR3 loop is CAWSLGTGGPKNIQYF. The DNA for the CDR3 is TGTGCCTGGAGTCTGGGGACAGGGGGTCCCAAAAACATTCAGTACTTC. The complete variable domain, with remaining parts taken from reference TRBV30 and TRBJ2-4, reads SQTIHQWPATLVQPVGSPLSLECTVEGTSNPNLYWYRQAAGRGLQLLFYSVGIGQISSEVPQNLSASRPQDRQFILSSKKLLLSDSGFYLCAWSLGTGGPKNIQYFGAGTRLSVL.